Shown below are 11 T cell receptor beta chains from a single sample sequenced in a study of blood T cell repertoires in COVID-19. Generated by immunoSEQ multiplex PCR, the TCRdb table keeps only in-frame clones and is missing some. The sample yields about 220,000 clones, around 83% seen once. The sample taken for sequencing was peripheral blood. Source of these receptors: a woman in her 70s with COVID-19, enrolled during active disease.

The CDR3 loop reads CASSWTGASTDTQYF. As DNA, the CDR3 is TGCGCCAGCAGCTGGACGGGAGCTAGCACAGATACGCAGTATTTT. The genes are TRBV5-1 and TRBJ2-3; tentative D call: TRBD2 (6 bases). Germline V CDR1 and CDR2: SGHRS, YFSETQ. The CDR3 totals 15 residues. The V end was cut by 3 bases, the J end by 0 bases, with 11 bases between.

V is TRBV28 and J is TRBJ2-1, with TRBD2 matching 10 bases. After removal of 1 base from V and 4 bases from J, the junction contained 4 bases not matched to a gene. The CDR3 totals 16 residues. Germline V gene data show CDR1 as MDHEN and CDR2 as SYDVKM. The CDR3 is CASSLFWTSGYNEQFF. The CDR3 nucleotides read TGTGCCAGCAGTTTATTCTGGACTAGCGGTTACAATGAGCAGTTCTTC.

The CDR3 is CASSQEGLEPFF. The CDR3 region has the DNA TGCGCCAGCAGCCAAGAAGGTCTAGAACCGTTCTTC. The chain uses TRBV4-3 and TRBJ2-1, with D unclear. CDR3 length: 12 residues. The germline CDR1 and CDR2 sequences are LGHNA and YSLEER. Trimming left V 0 bases short and J 15 bases short, with 12 bases between.

The chain employs TRBV9 and TRBJ1-6; D is undetermined. Trimming stripped 0 bases from V and 9 bases from J, with 13 bases between. Germline V lookup: CDR1 SGDLS, CDR2 YYNGEE. There are 15 residues in the CDR3. CDR3 DNA: TGTGCCAGCAGCGTAGGATCCGCGTTTGGTTCACCCCTCCACTTT. Translating gives CASSVGSAFGSPLHF.

CDR3 sequence (DNA): TGTGCCAGCAGTCAGGGGGGAATCTATGGCTACACCTTC. Translation gives CASSQGGIYGYTF. The chain has TRBV28 and TRBJ1-2, with 7 bases aligning to TRBD1. CDR1 and CDR2 (germline): MDHEN, SYDVKM. The CDR3 extends over 13 amino acids. The V segment lost 5 bases and the J segment 4 bases; nucleotides outside the gene matches: 4.

This chain joins TRBV5-1 and TRBJ2-1; TRBD2 matches 12 bases. J lost 7 bases, V lost 0 bases, and 8 bases had no gene match. Looked up from germline, CDR1 is SGHRS and CDR2 is YFSETQ. The CDR3 runs to 17 residues. The CDR3 sequence: CASSLVSRTSGTNEQFF. The CDR3 bases are TGCGCCAGCAGCTTGGTCAGCCGGACTAGCGGGACGAATGAGCAGTTCTTC.

This clone was detected a few times. This CDR3 reads CASGTGGSYQPQHF. The DNA of the CDR3 is TGTGCCAGTGGGACAGGCGGCTCCTATCAGCCCCAGCATTTT. The chain recombines TRBV19 with TRBJ1-5; 8 bases line up with TRBD1. The CDR3 runs to 14 residues. Trimming cost V 8 bases and J 5 bases; bases outside gene matches: 8. The germline V gene has CDR1 LNHDA and CDR2 SQIVND (reference sequence). Full variable domain (rest looked up from reference TRBV19 and TRBJ1-5): DGGITQSPKYLFRKEGQNVTLSCEQNLNHDAMYWYRQDPGQGLRLIYYSQIVNDFQKGDIAEGYSVSREKKESFPLTVTSAQKNPTAFYLCASGTGGSYQPQHFGDGTRLSIL.

This chain links TRBV18 with TRBJ1-4, with 8 positions matching TRBD1. Germline V gives CDR1 KGHSH, CDR2 LQKENI. CDR3 size: 14 residues. Losses at the gene ends were 6 bases for V and 4 bases for J; bases not matched to a gene: 4. The CDR3 DNA reads TGTGCCAGCTCCCCGACAGGGGTTAATGAAAAACTGTTTTTT. It specifies CASSPTGVNEKLFF.

This sequence joins TRBV5-4 and TRBJ2-3; 9 nucleotides agree with TRBD2. Germline CDR1 SGHNT, CDR2 YYREEE (reference sequence). V shed 4 bases and J 0 bases; nucleotides not matched to a gene: 6. The CDR3 spans 16 residues. In DNA form, the CDR3 reads TGTGCCAGCAGCAGGGGACTAGCCCCTAGCACAGATACGCAGTATTTT. It encodes CASSRGLAPSTDTQYF.

The chain couples TRBV7-2 to TRBJ1-3; no clear D gene. The V end was cut by 2 bases, the J end by 2 bases, with 4 bases between. This CDR3 is 13 amino acids long. Looked up from germline, CDR1 is SGHTA and CDR2 is FQGNSA. The DNA for the CDR3 is TGTGCCAGCAGCTTATCAGCTGGAAACACCATATATTTT. This codes for CASSLSAGNTIYF.

The chain is built from TRBV11-2 and TRBJ1-3; 7 positions match TRBD1. V shed 5 bases and J 0 bases; nucleotides not matched to a gene: 4. Germline V CDR1 and CDR2: SGHAT, FQNNGV. This CDR3 has 15 amino acids. The CDR3 region has the DNA TGTGCCAGCAGCACCAGGACAGGCTCTGGAAACACCATATATTTT. This gives the protein CASSTRTGSGNTIYF.